This T cell receptor beta chain was sequenced in a study of regulatory T cells in long-lasting Graves disease. Findings of the study overall: TCR diversity was lower in persistent Graves' patients than in newly diagnosed ones. The study found persistent patients shared more public clonotypes (roughly 2,600) than new patients (over 900). Investigators studied peripheral blood only, not thyroid tissue. Persistent disease preferred TRBV28, TRBJ1-2 and TRBJ2-5; new disease, TRBV20-1 and TRBJ2-1.

This CDR3 is 12 amino acids long. In germline, CDR1 is LNHDA, CDR2 SQIVND (reference sequence). V lost 9 bases and J lost 6, with 12 bases in between. Arm-PCR of CDR3 regions with iRepertoire HTBI primers generated TCR beta libraries. From the multiplex PCR reads, TCRdb called clonotypes with MiXCR, one entry per CDR3 protein. The data contain under 300,000 distinct CDR3 sequences, 15% to 20% of them seen just once; the ten biggest clones take up approximately 20%. Time point defined: newly diagnosed GD, antithyroid drugs for less than 3 months. The authors made the TCR library using RNA they extracted from PBMCs. A word on this clonotype: No antigen is known for it.

The sample consisted of peripheral blood mononuclear cells (PBMCs), taken at new diagnosis, from a patient treated with antithyroid drugs. The chain recombines TRBV19 with TRBJ2-1; tentatively, D is TRBD2 (6 bases). The origin of this receptor is a female donor with Graves disease. The CDR3: CASRQGLNEQFF. DNA of the CDR3: TGTGCCAGCCGCCAGGGACTCAATGAGCAGTTCTTC.